The next 11 T cell receptor beta chains were all read from a single sample in a study of blood T cell repertoires in COVID-19. Clones were read by immunoSEQ multiplex PCR, and TCRdb kept only the in-frame ones, dropping some. This sample has approximately 440,000 clones, with 90% found just once. Sequences were obtained from PBMCs or T cells enriched from blood (not recorded which). The receptors here all came from a man in his late teens or twenties who had recovered from COVID-19.

The V gene is TRBV19, the J gene TRBJ2-7, with 7 nucleotides matching TRBD1. Looked up from germline, CDR1 is LNHDA and CDR2 is SQIVND (reference sequence). Unmatched junction bases numbered 6, after V lost 4 bases and J lost 3 bases. The CDR3 has 14 amino acids. Written as DNA, the CDR3 is TGTGCCAGTAGTAAAGGACGGGACAGCTACGAGCAGTACTTC. This gives the protein CASSKGRDSYEQYF. Full variable domain (missing parts from reference TRBV19 and TRBJ2-7): DGGITQSPKYLFRKEGQNVTLSCEQNLNHDAMYWYRQDPGQGLRLIYYSQIVNDFQKGDIAEGYSVSREKKESFPLTVTSAQKNPTAFYLCASSKGRDSYEQYFGPGTRLTVT.

The chain recombines TRBV20-1 with TRBJ1-2, with D unclear. Per germline, CDR1 DFQATT and CDR2 SNEGSKA (reference sequence). The V end was cut by 7 bases, the J end by 6 bases, with 12 bases between. This CDR3 is built from 11 residues. The CDR3 loop is CSDRLLHGYTF. In nucleotides, the CDR3 is TGCAGTGACCGACTCCTTCATGGCTACACCTTC.

The chain links TRBV27 to TRBJ2-3, with a tentative D call TRBD1 (5 bases). CDR1 is MNHEY and CDR2 is SMNVEV in the germline V gene (reference sequence). This CDR3 comprises 15 residues. Trimming stripped 3 bases from V and 3 bases from J, with 13 bases between. The CDR3 nucleotides are TGTGCCAGCAGTTTGGCGGCAGGGCTGACAGATACGCAGTATTTT. It yields the protein CASSLAAGLTDTQYF.

This chain links TRBV5-6 with TRBJ1-1; D might be TRBD1 (6 bases). V shed 2 bases and J shed 7 bases, with 9 bases lying between them. This CDR3 is built from 12 residues. The germline CDR1 and CDR2 sequences are SGHDT and YYEEEE. CDR3 region: CASSLIGGEAFF. The CDR3 region has the DNA TGTGCCAGCAGCTTAATAGGGGGTGAAGCTTTCTTT.

V is TRBV6-5 and J is TRBJ2-5; no clear D. The CDR3 loop spans 11 amino acids. Germline V CDR1 and CDR2: MNHEY, SVGAGI. The germline V and J ends were trimmed by 6 bases and 3 bases, with 5 bases remaining between them. CDR3 sequence reads: CASRAEETQYF. CDR3 nucleotide sequence: TGTGCCAGCAGGGCCGAAGAGACCCAGTACTTC.

The chain uses TRBV28 and TRBJ1-5; TRBD1 aligns across 9 bases. From germline, CDR1 is MDHEN and CDR2 SYDVKM. J lost 5 bases, V lost 5 bases, and 10 bases had no gene match. This CDR3 has 16 amino acids. The CDR3 is CASSPTTGTGYQPQHF. The DNA for the CDR3 is TGTGCCAGCAGTCCGACCACCGGGACAGGGTATCAGCCCCAGCATTTT.

This chain uses TRBV24-1 with TRBJ2-1; 10 bases are a match to TRBD2. Germline CDR1 reads KGHDR; CDR2 reads SFDVKD. CDR3 size: 14 residues. Trimming cost V 7 bases and J 7 bases; bases outside gene matches: 6. The CDR3 sequence is CATRTGTSENEQFF. The CDR3 DNA reads as TGTGCCACCAGAACCGGGACTAGCGAAAATGAGCAGTTCTTC.

The genes are TRBV19 and TRBJ1-5, with D possibly matching TRBD1 (5 bases). Germline lookup yields CDR1 LNHDA and CDR2 SQIVND (reference sequence). Trimming took off 5 bases at V and 0 bases at J, with 11 bases between the two ends. The CDR3 sequence is 15 residues long. CDR3 in amino acids: CASSGGTVSNQPQHF. In DNA form, the CDR3 reads TGTGCCAGTAGTGGAGGGACGGTTAGCAATCAGCCCCAGCATTTT. The whole variable domain, filled in from reference TRBV19 and TRBJ1-5, reads DGGITQSPKYLFRKEGQNVTLSCEQNLNHDAMYWYRQDPGQGLRLIYYSQIVNDFQKGDIAEGYSVSREKKESFPLTVTSAQKNPTAFYLCASSGGTVSNQPQHFGDGTRLSIL.

The DNA of the CDR3 is TGTGCCAGCAGCTGGCTCGGGAGGGTGTCTGAAAAACTGTTTTTT. Translating gives CASSWLGRVSEKLFF. The V and J genes are TRBV5-5 and TRBJ1-4, with unresolved D. This CDR3 has 15 residues. V shed 3 bases and J shed 7 bases, with 16 bases lying between them. CDR1 is SGHKS, CDR2 YYEKEE, per germline (reference sequence).

This clone was counted only a few times. V and J are TRBV6-1 and TRBJ1-2, with a possible D match to TRBD1 (6 bases). Germline CDR1 is MNHNS and CDR2 is SASEGT. This CDR3 is 14 amino acids long. Trimming shortened V by 2 bases and J by 4 bases, and 11 bases separated the two germline ends. As DNA, the CDR3 is TGTGCCAGCAGTGAATGGGACAACCCCTATGGCTACACCTTC. It encodes CASSEWDNPYGYTF.

The chain uses TRBV5-4 and TRBJ2-7; TRBD2 matches 10 bases. J gave up 4 bases and V 0 bases, and 4 bases lay outside the gene matches. Germline V gene lookup returns CDR1 SGHNT and CDR2 YYREEE (reference sequence). The CDR3 extends over 15 amino acids. The DNA for the CDR3 is TGTGCCAGCAGCTTGGCGGCTAGCGGGAGTTACGAGCAGTACTTC. Translating gives CASSLAASGSYEQYF. The whole variable domain, filled in from reference TRBV5-4 and TRBJ2-7, reads ETGVTQSPTHLIKTRGQQVTLRCSSQSGHNTVSWYQQALGQGPQFIFQYYREEENGRGNFPPRFSGLQFPNYSSELNVNALELDDSALYLCASSLAASGSYEQYFGPGTRLTVT.